The table lists the clone carrying this TCR beta chain with many counts. Its antigen is unknown. CDR3 length equals 15 residues. V was clipped by 2 bases and J by 3 bases; unmatched bases: 6. The V gene's germline CDR1 is SGHRS and CDR2 YFSETQ. Time point given: healthy volunteer bleed at 2 weeks. Total RNA was extracted from unfractionated whole blood. The data belong to a study of human T cells and chemical hapten exposure. Regarding the study as a whole: No change in TCRs above 1 in 1000 frequency was produced by DPC sensitization.

The study used a library that attached unique molecular identifiers to individual cDNA molecules. TCRdb ran MiXCR on the RACE reads and lists one entry per CDR3 protein. Among tens of thousands of distinct CDR3 sequences listed, roughly 8% were seen once. This sequence was found in a female donor in good health. Some clones in this sample may be carry-over from other donors' samples. The source material was whole blood. J is TRBJ2-5 and V is TRBV5-1; 8 nucleotides match TRBD2. The CDR3 bases are TGCGCCAGCAGCTTCTATAGCGGGACAAAAGAGACCCAGTACTTC. It codes for CASSFYSGTKETQYF.